Below, 29 T cell receptor beta chains from the same sample are listed, as sequenced in a study of blood T cell repertoires in COVID-19. Generated by immunoSEQ multiplex PCR, the TCRdb table keeps only in-frame clones and is missing some. The data hold around 67,000 clones, with about 89% observed a single time. Sequencing used peripheral blood. Source of these receptors: a man aged 50 to 59 with active COVID-19.

The chain joins TRBV6-2 or TRBV6-3 to TRBJ1-5, with 7 bases that match TRBD1. Looked up from germline, CDR1 is MNHEY and CDR2 is SVGEGT. With 6 bases clipped from V and 5 bases from J, the junction kept 13 bases outside the gene matches. The length of the CDR3 is 16 residues. The CDR3 loop reads CASSPFSRGRHQPQHF. CDR3 bases: TGTGCCAGCAGCCCTTTTAGTAGGGGGCGTCATCAGCCCCAGCATTTT.

The chain recombines TRBV3-1 (or the pseudogene TRBV3-2) with TRBJ1-1, with D maybe TRBD1 (5 bases). The V and J ends lost 7 bases and 2 bases respectively, with 11 bases between them. The length of the CDR3 is 13 residues. CDR1 is LGHDT, CDR2 YNNKEL, per germline (reference sequence). CDR3 DNA sequence: TGTGCCAGCACACAAAGGGGCAACACTGAAGCTTTCTTT. This gives the protein CASTQRGNTEAFF.

The chain links TRBV28 to TRBJ1-2; 9 bases agree with TRBD1. After removal of 6 bases from V and 4 bases from J, the junction contained 9 bases not matched to a gene. CDR1 and CDR2 from the germline V gene are MDHEN and SYDVKM. The CDR3 covers 15 residues. The chain's CDR3 is CASRVNRGRSYGYTF. CDR3 bases: TGTGCCAGCAGGGTTAACAGGGGGCGAAGCTATGGCTACACCTTC.

V is TRBV5-1 and J is TRBJ1-1; 11 nucleotides agree with TRBD1. Looked up from germline, CDR1 is SGHRS and CDR2 is YFSETQ. The CDR3 covers 15 residues. V was pared by 4 bases and J by 2 bases, with 4 bases of the junction left unmatched. CDR3 region: CASSGQGAGNTEAFF. The CDR3 DNA follows: TGCGCCAGCAGCGGACAGGGGGCTGGAAACACTGAAGCTTTCTTT.

The V and J genes are TRBV27 and TRBJ1-2; 8 bases are a match to TRBD1. CDR1 is MNHEY, CDR2 SMNVEV, per germline (reference sequence). The CDR3 loop spans 14 amino acids. V was pared by 5 bases and J by 0 bases, with 2 bases of the junction left unmatched. The CDR3 protein is CASSPQGANYGYTF. CDR3 DNA sequence: TGTGCCAGCAGTCCACAGGGGGCTAACTATGGCTACACCTTC.

The chain uses TRBV21-1 and TRBJ2-5; TRBD1, the D gene given by the table, was not confirmed from the DNA. TRBV21-1 is listed as a pseudogene. The CDR3 extends over 18 amino acids. The CDR3 DNA is TGTGCCAGCAGCAAAGAAGGGGCCTCGCCATGGTACCAAGAGACCCAGTACTTC. This encodes CASSKEGASPWYQETQYF.

This sequence joins TRBV7-9 and TRBJ1-1; TRBD1 matches 7 bases. CDR3 length equals 15 residues. The V gene's germline CDR1 is SEHNR and CDR2 FQNEAQ (reference sequence). The ends lost 5 bases at V and 0 bases at J; junction bases unmatched: 6. The chain's CDR3 is CASSRSGQMNTEAFF. In nucleotides, the CDR3 is TGTGCCAGCAGCCGTTCGGGACAGATGAACACTGAAGCTTTCTTT.

This rearrangement joins TRBV4-1 to TRBJ2-1, with 9 bases that match TRBD2. Germline V gene data show CDR1 as MGHRA and CDR2 as YSYEKL. The J segment lost 9 bases and the V segment lost 4 bases, leaving 7 bases of the junction unmatched. The CDR3 extends over 14 amino acids. CDR3: CASSLRAGGGEQFF. The CDR3 DNA follows: TGCGCCAGCAGCCTTCGAGCGGGAGGCGGTGAGCAGTTCTTC.

The chain recombines TRBV19 with TRBJ2-7; 8 bases fit TRBD2. Germline V gene data show CDR1 as LNHDA and CDR2 as SQIVND (reference sequence). CDR3 size: 16 residues. The V segment lost 1 base and the J segment 4 bases; nucleotides outside the gene matches: 9. The CDR3 region is CASSIVGASGRYEQYF. In DNA form, the CDR3 reads TGTGCCAGTAGTATAGTGGGGGCTAGCGGGCGTTACGAGCAGTACTTC. Based on the CDR3 plus reference TRBV19 and TRBJ2-7, the full variable domain is DGGITQSPKYLFRKEGQNVTLSCEQNLNHDAMYWYRQDPGQGLRLIYYSQIVNDFQKGDIAEGYSVSREKKESFPLTVTSAQKNPTAFYLCASSIVGASGRYEQYFGPGTRLTVT.

This rearrangement joins TRBV7-2 to TRBJ2-5; D is perhaps TRBD1 (6 bases). The CDR3 consists of 15 residues. V lost 2 bases and J 3 bases, leaving 13 bases between the germline ends. Germline V gives CDR1 SGHTA, CDR2 FQGNSA. CDR3 amino acids: CASSLYGDTEETQYF. In DNA form, the CDR3 reads TGTGCCAGCAGCTTATACGGGGACACCGAAGAGACCCAGTACTTC. The variable domain in full, with the rest retrieved from reference TRBV7-2 and TRBJ2-5, is GAGVSQSPSNKVTEKGKDVELRCDPISGHTALYWYRQSLGQGLEFLIYFQGNSAPDKSGLPSDRFSAERTGGSVSTLTIQRTQQEDSAVYLCASSLYGDTEETQYFGPGTRLLVL.

The rearrangement joins TRBV7-8 to TRBJ1-6; 9 bases line up with TRBD1. J lost 10 bases, V lost 5 bases, and 9 bases had no gene match. Germline CDR1 reads SGHVS; CDR2 reads FQNEAQ. This CDR3 comprises 15 residues. The CDR3 loop reads CASSVQGAHGSPLHF. The CDR3 nucleotides read TGTGCCAGCAGCGTACAGGGGGCGCATGGATCACCCCTCCACTTT. Full variable domain (rest looked up from reference TRBV7-8 and TRBJ1-6): GAGVSQSPRYKVAKRGQDVALRCDPISGHVSLFWYQQALGQGPEFLTYFQNEAQLDKSGLPSDRFFAERPEGSVSTLKIQRTQQEDSAVYLCASSVQGAHGSPLHFGNGTRLTVT.

Points on this clone: One end of the junction fails to match germline, which may point to a read error. J is TRBJ2-3 and V is TRBV11-2, with D perhaps matching TRBD2 (7 bases). The germline CDR1 and CDR2 sequences are SGHAT and FQNNGV. The CDR3 length is 16 residues. CDR3 in DNA: TGTGCCAGCAGCCTAGACGGGGGGCTCGGGACAGATACGCAGTATTTT. This sequence encodes CASSLDGGLGTDTQYF.

The rearrangement joins TRBV28 to TRBJ2-1; 7 bases agree with TRBD1. V dropped 6 bases and J dropped 1; count of bases not matched to a gene: 3. Germline V gene lookup returns CDR1 MDHEN and CDR2 SYDVKM. The CDR3 runs to 14 residues. The CDR3 bases are TGTGCCAGCAGGAACAGGGGATCCTACAATGAGCAGTTCTTC. Its protein product is CASRNRGSYNEQFF.

The chain couples TRBV25-1 to TRBJ2-2; D is uncertain. V was trimmed by 3 bases and J by 1 base, leaving 6 bases between them. The CDR3 has 14 residues. Looked up from germline, CDR1 is MGHDK and CDR2 is SYGVNS. CDR3 nucleotide sequence: TGTGCCAGCAGTGATCACAGGAACACCGGGGAGCTGTTTTTT. It yields the protein CASSDHRNTGELFF.

V and J are TRBV4-2 and TRBJ1-5, with D tentatively TRBD1 (5 bases). Germline CDR1 reads LGHNA; CDR2 reads YNFKEQ. V shed 3 bases and J shed 7 bases, with 13 bases lying between them. There are 14 residues in the CDR3. CDR3 loop: CASSHGREDQPQHF. CDR3 in DNA: TGTGCCAGCAGCCATGGCAGGGAAGACCAGCCCCAGCATTTT.

V gene TRBV27 combines with J gene TRBJ1-2; no firm D call. Germline V gene sequence: CDR1 MNHEY, CDR2 SMNVEV (reference sequence). Trimming left V 2 bases short and J 2 bases short, with 12 bases between. The CDR3 covers 15 residues. The CDR3 sequence is CASSLRDGLNYGYTF. DNA for the CDR3: TGTGCCAGCAGTTTACGAGACGGACTAAACTATGGCTACACCTTC.

This clone occurred once. This chain joins TRBV7-2 and TRBJ2-1, with 12 positions matching TRBD2. CDR3 length: 16 amino acids. The germline V gene encodes CDR1 SGHTA and CDR2 FQGNSA. The V segment lost 4 bases and the J segment 7 bases; nucleotides outside the gene matches: 8. DNA of the CDR3: TGTGCCAGCAGCTCAAGGGGACTAGCGGGTCCTAATGAGCAGTTCTTC. As protein: CASSSRGLAGPNEQFF.

The V gene is TRBV24-1, the J gene TRBJ2-5; 7 bases are shared with TRBD2. Trimming took 6 bases from V and 4 from J; bases not matched to a gene: 7. The CDR3 runs to 14 residues. CDR1 is KGHDR and CDR2 is SFDVKD in the germline V gene. CDR3 residues: CATSPGGSRETQYF. The CDR3 nucleotides are TGTGCCACCAGTCCTGGCGGGAGTAGAGAGACCCAGTACTTC.

V usage is TRBV27 and J usage is TRBJ2-3; D unclear. Germline CDR1 reads MNHEY; CDR2 reads SMNVEV (reference sequence). The CDR3 extends over 14 amino acids. V was clipped by 2 bases and J by 1 base, with 7 bases between them. The CDR3 reads CASSLDLGTDTQYF. The CDR3 nucleotides are TGTGCCAGCAGTTTAGACTTGGGCACAGATACGCAGTATTTT.

The V and J genes are TRBV27 and TRBJ1-5, with D maybe TRBD1 (6 bases). Trimming pared 6 bases from V and 1 base from J, leaving 13 bases between. The CDR3 contains 15 residues. Per germline, CDR1 MNHEY and CDR2 SMNVEV (reference sequence). The CDR3 DNA follows: TGTGCCAGCAGACCGCTTACAGGGAGCAATCAGCCCCAGCATTTT. Translating it yields CASRPLTGSNQPQHF.

The chain is built from TRBV27 and TRBJ1-5, with D uncertain. V was trimmed by 6 bases and J by 5 bases, leaving 14 bases between them. There are 14 residues in the CDR3. CDR1 MNHEY and CDR2 SMNVEV come from the germline V gene (reference sequence). Here the CDR3 DNA reads TGTGCCAGCAGCCCGGAGAGGTTGGATCAGCCCCAGCATTTT. Amino acids: CASSPERLDQPQHF.

The rearrangement uses TRBV5-1 and TRBJ2-7, with a tentative D call TRBD1 (6 bases). The germline CDR1 and CDR2 sequences are SGHRS and YFSETQ. V gave up 0 bases and J gave up 5 bases, with 12 bases separating them. CDR3 length: 14 amino acids. This chain's CDR3 is CASSLDRDRDEQYF. The CDR3 DNA reads TGCGCCAGCAGCTTGGACAGGGACCGAGACGAGCAGTACTTC.

The rearrangement uses TRBV2 and TRBJ2-3; TRBD2 aligns across 13 bases. CDR1 and CDR2 from the germline V gene are SNHLY and FYNNEI. V lost 3 bases and J lost 7; bases outside the gene matches: 7. The CDR3 is 16 amino acids. The CDR3 coding sequence is TGTGCCAGCAGTGACGGACTAGCGGGAGAGGGATATACGCAGTATTTT. It specifies CASSDGLAGEGYTQYF.

The gene calls are TRBV11-2 and TRBJ2-7; 11 nucleotides align to TRBD1. Germline V gene sequence: CDR1 SGHAT, CDR2 FQNNGV. V was clipped by 5 bases and J by 2 bases; unmatched bases: 17. This CDR3 comprises 19 residues. CDR3 in DNA: TGTGCCAGCAGCCAAAGCCCGCCAAAAGTGGGACAGGGGGCCTACGAGCAGTACTTC. Protein product: CASSQSPPKVGQGAYEQYF.

The rearrangement joins TRBV6-5 to TRBJ2-3; TRBD2 matches at 8 bases. The junction had 3 bases not matched to a gene; V was cut back by 7 bases and J by 0 bases. In germline, CDR1 is MNHEY, CDR2 SVGAGI. The CDR3 loop spans 14 amino acids. CDR3 bases: TGTGCCAGCATGACGGGGGGGAGCACAGATACGCAGTATTTT. This translates into CASMTGGSTDTQYF.

The rearrangement links TRBV2 to TRBJ2-5; TRBD2 agrees at 7 bases. Germline V gene sequence: CDR1 SNHLY, CDR2 FYNNEI. Unmatched junction bases numbered 6, after V lost 6 bases and J lost 2 bases. CDR3 length equals 14 residues. CDR3 loop: CASSRTSDQETQYF. For the CDR3, the DNA is TGTGCCAGCAGCCGCACTAGCGATCAAGAGACCCAGTACTTC.

This clone was recorded only once. V is TRBV24-1 and J is TRBJ2-4, with 7 bases aligning to TRBD2. V trimming: 3 bases; J trimming: 7 bases; junction bases outside the gene matches: 5. This CDR3 has 14 amino acids. Germline V gene data show CDR1 as KGHDR and CDR2 as SFDVKD. Here the CDR3 reads CATSDPNGGNIQYF. The CDR3 DNA sequence: TGTGCCACCAGTGATCCCAACGGGGGGAACATTCAGTACTTC.

The V call is TRBV7-2, the J call TRBJ2-7; TRBD1 aligns across 8 bases. V lost 5 bases and J lost 4; bases outside the gene matches: 10. CDR3 length equals 15 residues. The germline V gene has CDR1 SGHTA and CDR2 FQGNSA. CDR3 DNA sequence: TGTGCCAGCAGCCTTAGAGGGACAGGACGTTACGAGCAGTACTTC. It is translated as CASSLRGTGRYEQYF.

The rearrangement uses TRBV2 and TRBJ2-3; D may be TRBD2 (6 bases). The CDR3 is 14 residues long. V lost 6 bases, J lost 0 bases, and 10 bases lay in between. Germline V gene data show CDR1 as SNHLY and CDR2 as FYNNEI. The CDR3 spells CASRRDRSTDTQYF. The CDR3 nucleotides read TGTGCCAGCAGGCGGGACCGAAGCACAGATACGCAGTATTTT.